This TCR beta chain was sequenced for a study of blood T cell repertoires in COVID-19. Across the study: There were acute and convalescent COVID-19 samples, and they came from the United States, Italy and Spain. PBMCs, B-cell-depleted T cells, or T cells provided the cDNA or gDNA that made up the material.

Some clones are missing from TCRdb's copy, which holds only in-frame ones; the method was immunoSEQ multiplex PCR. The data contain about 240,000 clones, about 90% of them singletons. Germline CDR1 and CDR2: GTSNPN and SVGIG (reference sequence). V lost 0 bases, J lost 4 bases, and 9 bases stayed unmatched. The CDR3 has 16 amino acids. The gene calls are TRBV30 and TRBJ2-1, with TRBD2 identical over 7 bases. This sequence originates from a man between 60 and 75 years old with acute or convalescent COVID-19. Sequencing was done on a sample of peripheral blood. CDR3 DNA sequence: TGTGCCTGGAGTGTCAGTAGGCTAGCGGCATACAATGAGCAGTTCTTC. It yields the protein CAWSVSRLAAYNEQFF.